The 20 T cell receptor beta chains below all came from one sample that was sequenced in a study of regulatory T cells in long-lasting Graves disease. iRepertoire HTBI primers and Arm-PCR of CDR3 regions built TCR beta libraries. TCRdb processed the multiplex PCR reads anew with MiXCR; each CDR3 protein has one entry. The sample lists roughly 470,000 distinct CDR3 sequences; less than 25% were seen once. Documented time point: persistent/refractory GD, antithyroid drugs over 5 years with positive TRAb. Construction of the TCR library relied on RNA isolated from PBMCs. The sample in question was peripheral blood mononuclear cells (PBMCs), obtained when the disease was refractory, from a patient treated with antithyroid drugs. The receptor set was obtained from a female donor with Graves disease.

This clonotype has a handful of counts. The rearrangement uses TRBV10-3 and TRBJ1-2; weak D call: TRBD1 (6 bases). Germline CDR1 ENHRY, CDR2 SYGVKD. V was cut by 11 bases and J by 6 bases, with 19 bases left in between. CDR3 length: 13 residues. The CDR3, as DNA: TGTGCCTCCAGACAGGCGATTACTGATGGCTACACCTTC. Encoded protein: CASRQAITDGYTF.

There are many counts of this clonotype. J is TRBJ2-5 and V is TRBV28; 13 bases align to TRBD2. The CDR3 consists of 14 residues. CDR1 MDHEN and CDR2 SYDVKM come from the germline V gene. V shed 6 bases and J 11 bases; nucleotides not matched to a gene: 9. Here the CDR3 reads CASSLTGTSGIQYF. The CDR3 bases are TGTGCCAGCAGCCTCACCGGGACTAGCGGGATACAGTACTTC. The full variable domain, completed using reference TRBV28 and TRBJ2-5, is DVKVTQSSRYLVKRTGEKVFLECVQDMDHENMFWYRQDPGLGLRLIYFSYDVKMKEKGDIPEGYSVSREKKERFSLILESASTNQTSMYLCASSLTGTSGIQYFGPGTRLLVL.

Many counts were recorded for this clonotype. The rearrangement uses TRBV19 and TRBJ1-2; possibly TRBD1 for D (5 bases). Deletions cut 6 bases from V and 6 bases from J, with 17 bases between. Per the germline V gene, CDR1 is LNHDA and CDR2 is SQIVND (reference sequence). The CDR3 runs 14 residues. DNA of the CDR3: TGTGCCAGTAGCCTGGGACGCACGCGCGATGGCTACACCTTC. The encoded protein is CASSLGRTRDGYTF.

This clonotype is a singleton in its sample. The V and J genes are TRBV20-1 and TRBJ2-3; the D gene is possibly TRBD1 (6 bases). Germline V gene data show CDR1 as DFQATT and CDR2 as SNEGSKA (reference sequence). V was clipped by 0 bases and J by 6 bases, with 10 bases between them. The CDR3 is 13 residues long. CDR3 sequence: CSAREGHLDTQYF. CDR3 nucleotides: TGCAGTGCTAGAGAGGGACATCTGGATACGCAGTATTTT.

This clonotype was counted only a few times. V usage is TRBV7-2 and J usage is TRBJ1-4; TRBD1 matches 8 bases. The CDR3 is 15 residues long. V lost 3 bases, J lost 6 bases, and 6 bases stayed unmatched. CDR1 SGHTA and CDR2 FQGNSA come from the germline V gene. The CDR3 loop is CASSFDRGYDEKLFF. Written as DNA, the CDR3 is TGTGCCAGCAGCTTCGACAGGGGTTACGATGAAAAACTGTTTTTT.

In its sample, this clonotype was seen many times. The rearrangement uses TRBV28 and TRBJ1-1, with 8 bases lining up with TRBD1. This CDR3 region has 13 residues. Germline V gene data show CDR1 as MDHEN and CDR2 as SYDVKM. The trim removed 5 bases at V and 7 bases at J, leaving 6 bases unmatched. The CDR3 loop reads CASSLYGQGEAFF. CDR3 DNA sequence: TGTGCCAGCAGTCTATATGGACAGGGTGAAGCTTTCTTT.

The V call is TRBV27, the J call TRBJ1-1, with 9 bases aligning to TRBD1. With 4 bases clipped from V and 7 bases from J, the junction kept 7 bases outside the gene matches. The CDR3 has 14 residues. Germline V gene data show CDR1 as MNHEY and CDR2 as SMNVEV (reference sequence). In DNA, the CDR3 is TGTGCCAGCAGTTCCCGGACAGGGGTCGGTGAAGCTTTCTTT. Encoded protein: CASSSRTGVGEAFF.

This clonotype occurred many times. This chain uses TRBV7-2 with TRBJ2-7; D ambiguous. The V end was cut by 5 bases, the J end by 6 bases, with 17 bases between. The CDR3 length is 14 residues. Germline assignment: CDR1 SGHTA and CDR2 FQGNSA. For the CDR3, the DNA is TGTGCCAGCAGCCCATTCGGAAGGCCCTCCGAGCAGTACTTC. Its translation: CASSPFGRPSEQYF.

This clonotype has only a few counts. The chain has TRBV30 and TRBJ2-3, with unresolved D. This CDR3 has 12 amino acids. The germline V gene encodes CDR1 GTSNPN and CDR2 SVGIG (reference sequence). V dropped 5 bases and J dropped 6 bases, with 12 bases sitting between them. CDR3 bases: TGTGCCTGGGGACGGGTGGTGGATACGCAGTATTTT. Protein: CAWGRVVDTQYF.

This clonotype has at least ten counts. The chain carries TRBV20-1 and TRBJ2-5; D gene unclear. V was pared by 6 bases and J by 0 bases, with 17 bases between. The CDR3 covers 15 residues. Germline CDR1 DFQATT, CDR2 SNEGSKA (reference sequence). CDR3 nucleotide sequence: TGCAGTGCCGCGTCGGGTACGGAGAACCAAGAGACCCAGTACTTC. It codes for CSAASGTENQETQYF.

In this sample, this clonotype turned up a few times. The rearrangement uses TRBV19 and TRBJ1-5; D is ambiguous. Germline CDR1 and CDR2: LNHDA and SQIVND (reference sequence). The CDR3 sequence is 15 residues long. The V end lost 5 bases, the J end lost 0 bases, and 11 bases lay between the germline ends. Here the CDR3 DNA reads TGTGCCAGTAGTCCGGAGGGAACTAGCAATCAGCCCCAGCATTTT. As protein: CASSPEGTSNQPQHF.

The sample holds many counts of this clonotype. The rearrangement joins TRBV7-2 to TRBJ1-2; TRBD1 is a possible D gene (5 bases). The CDR3 is 17 amino acids. V lost 2 bases, J lost 2 bases, and 18 bases lay in between. CDR1 and CDR2 (germline): SGHTA, FQGNSA. CDR3 bases: TGTGCCAGCAGCTTAAGGGGCAGGATAGAGATGAACTATGGCTACACCTTC. Translated, it gives CASSLRGRIEMNYGYTF. Variable domain in full (rest from reference TRBV7-2 and TRBJ1-2): GAGVSQSPSNKVTEKGKDVELRCDPISGHTALYWYRQSLGQGLEFLIYFQGNSAPDKSGLPSDRFSAERTGGSVSTLTIQRTQQEDSAVYLCASSLRGRIEMNYGYTFGSGTRLTVV.

This clonotype was detected ten times or more. V usage is TRBV11-2 and J usage is TRBJ2-7; TRBD2 is a possible D gene (5 bases). This CDR3 region has 16 residues. The V end was cut by 0 bases, the J end by 0 bases, with 12 bases between. CDR1 SGHAT and CDR2 FQNNGV come from the germline V gene. The CDR3, as DNA: TGTGCCAGCAGCTTAGATGGGTGGGAGAGCTCCTACGAGCAGTACTTC. Amino acid sequence: CASSLDGWESSYEQYF.

Worth noting for this clonotype: This sequence may be a read error, since a much larger clone differs from it by one base. It is likely a read error, because the conserved phenylalanine at the end of the CDR3 is missing. This chain connects TRBV11-2 to TRBJ1-4; 8 nucleotides match TRBD1. Germline values: CDR1 SGHAT, CDR2 FQNNGV. The CDR3 runs to 14 residues. Germline trimming cut 3 bases from V and 7 bases from J; bases unmatched to any gene: 4. DNA of the CDR3: TGTGCCAGCAGCTTGGACAGGGCTGTTGAAAAACTGTTTCTT. It encodes CASSLDRAVEKLFL.

The table lists this clonotype with a count of one. This sequence joins TRBV6-2 or TRBV6-3 and TRBJ2-3; D possibly corresponds to TRBD2 (6 bases). V lost 4 bases, J lost 0 bases, and 20 bases lay in between. The CDR3 totals 18 residues. Germline CDR1 and CDR2: MNHEY and SVGEGT. The CDR3 loop reads CASSSTAAAGTSTDTQYF. The CDR3 coding sequence is TGTGCCAGCAGTTCAACGGCGGCCGCGGGGACTAGCACAGATACGCAGTATTTT.

This clonotype has ten or more counts. The chain has TRBV3-1 and TRBJ1-6; unclear D gene. The V end was cut by 1 base, the J end by 6 bases, with 7 bases between. This CDR3 is 14 amino acids long. Germline-derived CDR1 and CDR2 are LGHDT and YNNKEL (reference sequence). Here the CDR3 DNA reads TGTGCCAGCAGCCAAGGGACTTTTAATTCACCCCTCCACTTT. Protein sequence: CASSQGTFNSPLHF.

Ten or more counts support this clonotype. The rearrangement links TRBV7-2 to TRBJ1-1, with TRBD1 identical over 8 bases. The CDR3 runs to 17 residues. J lost 0 bases, V lost 2 bases, and 8 bases had no gene match. The germline gives CDR1 SGHTA, CDR2 FQGNSA. The CDR3 reads CASSLRGTGLMNTEAFF. CDR3 DNA: TGTGCCAGCAGCTTAAGGGGGACAGGATTAATGAACACTGAAGCTTTCTTT. Full variable domain (remainder filled in from reference TRBV7-2 and TRBJ1-1): GAGVSQSPSNKVTEKGKDVELRCDPISGHTALYWYRQSLGQGLEFLIYFQGNSAPDKSGLPSDRFSAERTGGSVSTLTIQRTQQEDSAVYLCASSLRGTGLMNTEAFFGQGTRLTVV.

As for this clonotype: With a much larger clone just one base away, this may be a read error. This chain links TRBV7-2 with TRBJ2-7; D tentatively reads TRBD1 or TRBD2 (5 bases each). Germline CDR1 SGHTA, CDR2 FQGNSA. The CDR3 is 15 amino acids. The V end was cut by 3 bases, the J end by 6 bases, with 18 bases between. The CDR3 DNA is TGTGCCAGCAGCTTTGGGCCGGGGCCCAAAGGCGAGCAGTACTTC. Translating gives CASSFGPGPKGEQYF. Together with reference TRBV7-2 and TRBJ2-7, the CDR3 gives the full variable domain: GAGVSQSPSNKVTEKGKDVELRCDPISGHTALYWYRQSLGQGLEFLIYFQGNSAPDKSGLPSDRFSAERTGGSVSTLTIQRTQQEDSAVYLCASSFGPGPKGEQYFGPGTRLTVT.

To note about this clonotype: A clone one base away is much larger, so this may be a read error. This chain links TRBV2 with TRBJ2-7; 8 bases agree with TRBD2. The CDR3 is 15 residues long. Germline-derived CDR1 and CDR2 are SNHLY and FYNNEI. The CDR3 DNA sequence: TGTGCCAGCAGCCACACTAGCGGCTTTGTCTACGAGCAGCACTTC. The encoded protein is CASSHTSGFVYEQHF.

This clonotype was detected many times. The chain employs TRBV28 and TRBJ1-1; D remains ambiguous. The germline gives CDR1 MDHEN, CDR2 SYDVKM. The V gene lost 6 bases and the J gene lost 0 bases, with 14 bases spanning the gap. CDR3 size: 15 residues. The CDR3 DNA sequence: TGTGCCAGCAGGGCCCTGAGGCGGCTGAACACTGAAGCTTTCTTT. Protein: CASRALRRLNTEAFF.